The rows below give T cell receptor beta chains drawn from one sample of a study of CD8+ T cells in alopecia areata. Data came from immunoSEQ multiplex PCR; TCRdb stores just in-frame clones and leaves some out. The repertoire holds 200,000 or so clones, with about 56% as singletons. Sequenced sample: CD8+ T cells sorted from blood. Receptor source: a human donor in good health. Both conserved end residues are part of each CDR3. D genes are given only for firm matches. Some rows mark clone size as missing; the rest say once, few, many or name a class of expanded clone.

13 - - TRBJ2-7 TRBV7-3 CASSLSGAYEQYF TGTGCCAGCAGCTTATCAGGGGCCTACGAGCAGTACTTC
15 - - TRBJ1-5 TRBV4-1 CASSQGANSNQPQHF TGCGCCAGCAGCCAAGGGGCAAATAGCAATCAGCCCCAGCATTTT
15 - TRBD1 TRBJ2-1 TRBV2 CASRRTGKRYNEQFF TGTGCCAGCAGGAGGACAGGGAAACGCTACAATGAGCAGTTCTTC
12 - - TRBJ2-2 TRBV30 CAWGGNTGELFF TGTGCCTGGGGTGGTAACACCGGGGAGCTGTTTTTT
15 few - TRBJ1-2 TRBV27 CASSLSDSWDYGYTF TGTGCCAGCAGTTTATCGGATTCATGGGACTATGGCTACACCTTC
13 - - TRBJ1-1 TRBV5-1 CASSSSLNTEAFF TGCGCCAGCAGCTCCTCATTGAACACTGAAGCTTTCTTT
13 - TRBD1 TRBJ1-2 TRBV5-1 CASSLTGGDGYTF TGCGCCAGCAGCTTGACAGGGGGCGATGGCTACACCTTC
13 few - TRBJ2-5 TRBV7-9 CASSPRESETQYF TGTGCCAGCAGCCCTAGGGAATCTGAGACCCAGTACTTC
15 - - TRBJ2-7 TRBV27 CASGLRRGQTYEQYF TGTGCCAGCGGACTACGCCGGGGACAGACCTACGAGCAGTACTTC
12 - - TRBJ2-5 TRBV23-1 CASSSFQETQYF TGCGCCAGCAGCTCATTCCAAGAGACCCAGTACTTC
15 - - TRBJ2-2 TRBV4-3 CASSQARQGGGELFF TGCGCCAGCAGCCAAGCCCGACAGGGAGGCGGGGAGCTGTTTTTT
14 - - TRBJ1-1 TRBV5-4 CASRSWTVDTEAFF TGTGCCAGCAGATCCTGGACGGTCGATACTGAAGCTTTCTTT
14 - TRBD2 TRBJ2-1 TRBV29-1 CSVPGGFLYNEQFF TGCAGCGTTCCCGGGGGGTTTCTCTACAATGAGCAGTTCTTC
14 - TRBD1 TRBJ1-1 TRBV6-5 CASRATGDNTEAFF TGTGCCAGCAGGGCGACAGGGGACAACACTGAAGCTTTCTTT
12 once - TRBJ2-7 TRBV25-1 CASSDRGYEQYF TGTGCCAGCAGTGATAGAGGTTACGAGCAGTACTTC
12 - - TRBJ2-5 TRBV18 CASSPPEGPQYF TGTGCCAGCTCACCACCGGAGGGACCCCAGTACTTC
15 few TRBD2 TRBJ2-3 TRBV5-1 CASSPERGATDTQYF TGCGCCAGCAGCCCCGAGCGGGGGGCCACAGATACGCAGTATTTT